In its sample, the clone carrying this TCR beta chain was seen a few times. Its specificity is not known. The data were taken from a study of beta chain features in type 1 diabetes. Study summary: Sorted cells from all samples, numbering some 99,000,000, were examined. Whole-study results and caveats: Patients and controls would be equally affected if PCR favored shorter templates.

Trimming removed 4 bases at V and 2 bases at J, with 17 bases between. The CDR3 sequence is 16 residues long. Germline V gives CDR1 MDHEN, CDR2 SYDVKM. Expressed TCRB transcripts were sequenced, since all the RNA that had been isolated was reverse transcribed. Measured with immunoSEQ multiplex PCR; TCRdb has only the in-frame clones, and not every one. Counted here are 970,000 or so clones, 15% to 20% occurring once; the ten biggest clones make up about 0.02%. The chain is built from TRBV28 and TRBJ2-5; perhaps TRBD2 as D (5 bases). This receptor was identified in a woman younger than 30 in good health. Material for sequencing was naive CD4+ T cells from blood. CDR3 protein: CASSSRPLRGQETQYF. CDR3 in DNA: TGTGCCAGCAGTTCCCGCCCCCTACGAGGGCAAGAGACCCAGTACTTC.